This T cell receptor beta chain was documented in a study of blood T cell repertoires in COVID-19. Overall study: Sites across the United States, Italy and Spain contributed samples from acute and convalescent COVID-19.

Germline-derived CDR1 and CDR2 are LGHDT and YNNKEL (reference sequence). Deletions cut 0 bases from V and 2 bases from J, with 8 bases between. This CDR3 spans 15 amino acids. The assay was immunoSEQ multiplex PCR, and TCRdb's table has in-frame clones only and misses some. Altogether 360,000 or so clones are present, roughly 87% being singletons, with the ten largest covering 2.5% to 3%. The table lists this clone with a count of one. This chain links TRBV3-1 (or the pseudogene TRBV3-2) with TRBJ1-5, with D hard to call. This TCR came from a young woman who had recovered from COVID-19. Input material: PBMCs or T cells enriched from blood (not recorded which). DNA for the CDR3: TGTGCCAGCAGCCAAGACGGAGGTGGCAATCAGCCCCAGCATTTT. Translated, it gives CASSQDGGGNQPQHF.